The 13 T cell receptor beta chains below were found in one sample sequenced in a study of cytomegalovirus exposure and HLA in healthy donors. 13 Jbeta primers and 60 Vbeta primers were used for the PCR. TCRdb's copy holds only in-frame clones and misses some; the assay was immunoSEQ multiplex PCR. The sample yields tens of thousands of clones, around three quarters seen once. Specimen: PBMCs. The source of these receptors is a man aged 35 to 55 in good health and CMV-seronegative.

The chain employs TRBV29-1 and TRBJ2-6; D is possibly TRBD1 (5 bases). From germline, CDR1 is SQVTM and CDR2 ANQGSEA. The CDR3 consists of 17 residues. Trimming removed 0 bases from V and 1 base from J, with 13 bases in between. The DNA for the CDR3 is TGCAGCGTTGAAGAAAGAGTTCAGGGTTCTGGGGCCAACGTCCTGACTTTC. This gives the protein CSVEERVQGSGANVLTF.

The genes are TRBV28 and TRBJ1-1, with unresolved D. Germline CDR1 and CDR2: MDHEN and SYDVKM. V lost 5 bases, J lost 7 bases, and 11 bases lay in between. The CDR3 totals 12 residues. CDR3 sequence: CASSSGVFEAFF. CDR3 DNA: TGTGCCAGCAGTAGCGGGGTTTTTGAAGCTTTCTTT.

This clone was observed a single time. The CDR3 nucleotides read TGCGCCAGCAGCGCCTCCTCCAACAGGGTATACAATGAGCAGTTCTTC. Amino acids: CASSASSNRVYNEQFF. V usage is TRBV5-1 and J usage is TRBJ2-1; weak D call: TRBD1 (6 bases). V was clipped by 4 bases and J by 4 bases, with 18 bases between them. The CDR3 length is 16 residues. Germline CDR1 SGHRS, CDR2 YFSETQ.

This clone was seen more than once but under ten times. The chain is built from TRBV19 and TRBJ2-1, with a weak D call TRBD2 (6 bases). Trimming pared 1 base from V and 8 bases from J, leaving 15 bases between. This CDR3 has 15 amino acids. Germline V CDR1 and CDR2: LNHDA, SQIVND (reference sequence). CDR3 loop: CASSIASGSVDEQFF. The CDR3 DNA sequence: TGTGCCAGTAGTATAGCCTCCGGGAGTGTCGATGAGCAGTTCTTC.

The rearrangement joins TRBV28 to TRBJ1-4; D might be TRBD1 (6 bases). Trimming removed 2 bases at V and 8 bases at J, with 12 bases between. CDR1 and CDR2 (germline): MDHEN, SYDVKM. The length of the CDR3 is 14 residues. The CDR3 is CASSLGGRVEKLFF. CDR3 coding DNA: TGTGCCAGCAGTTTAGGGGGCAGGGTGGAAAAACTGTTTTTT. The full variable domain, with the rest looked up from reference TRBV28 and TRBJ1-4, is DVKVTQSSRYLVKRTGEKVFLECVQDMDHENMFWYRQDPGLGLRLIYFSYDVKMKEKGDIPEGYSVSREKKERFSLILESASTNQTSMYLCASSLGGRVEKLFFGSGTQLSVL.

The V and J genes are TRBV28 and TRBJ2-5; weak D call: TRBD1 (6 bases). Trimming pared 6 bases from V and 0 bases from J, leaving 14 bases between. Germline CDR1 reads MDHEN; CDR2 reads SYDVKM. CDR3 length: 15 amino acids. The CDR3 sequence is CASRPGVGYQETQYF. In DNA, the CDR3 is TGTGCCAGCAGACCAGGGGTTGGGTACCAAGAGACCCAGTACTTC.

This clone has a single count. V and J are TRBV9 and TRBJ2-1; 10 nucleotides agree with TRBD2. CDR3 length: 19 residues. Germline trimming cut 3 bases from V and 6 bases from J; bases unmatched to any gene: 18. Germline V lookup: CDR1 SGDLS, CDR2 YYNGEE. CDR3 DNA sequence: TGTGCCAGCAGCGCACAGGGGGTGCTAGCGGGAGCTCTAGTCAATGAGCAGTTCTTC. Its translation is CASSAQGVLAGALVNEQFF.

This chain joins TRBV29-1 and TRBJ1-1, with D uncertain. CDR1 and CDR2 (germline): SQVTM, ANQGSEA. The length of the CDR3 is 11 residues. V gave up 4 bases and J gave up 5 bases, with 8 bases separating them. The CDR3 loop is CSVGSETEAFF. The CDR3 region has the DNA TGCAGCGTTGGATCCGAGACTGAAGCTTTCTTT.

This clone was seen a handful of times. The rearrangement links TRBV25-1 to TRBJ1-3; no reliable D call. Trimming removed 4 bases from V and 9 bases from J, with 7 bases in between. This CDR3 region has 11 residues. Germline lookup yields CDR1 MGHDK and CDR2 SYGVNS. This CDR3 reads CASSVGSTIYF. CDR3 DNA sequence: TGTGCCAGCAGTGTGGGGAGCACCATATATTTT.

The rearrangement uses TRBV28 and TRBJ2-7; no clear D. Germline lookup yields CDR1 MDHEN and CDR2 SYDVKM. The V end lost 5 bases, the J end lost 2 bases, and 7 bases lay between the germline ends. The CDR3 has 12 residues. The CDR3 DNA follows: TGTGCCAGCAGTGCCCGGGCCTACGAGCAGTACTTC. It translates to CASSARAYEQYF.

V usage is TRBV7-6 and J usage is TRBJ2-5, with 9 bases that match TRBD2. Losses at the gene ends were 5 bases for V and 3 bases for J; bases not matched to a gene: 7. The CDR3 sequence is 15 residues long. From germline, CDR1 is SGHVS and CDR2 FNYEAQ. CDR3 DNA: TGTGCCAGCAGCCTTCGGTTAGCGGGAGAAGAGACCCAGTACTTC. This codes for CASSLRLAGEETQYF.

The chain recombines TRBV14 with TRBJ2-5, with D unclear. This CDR3 is built from 14 residues. The germline CDR1 and CDR2 sequences are SGHDN and FVKESK. V gave up 1 base and J gave up 5 bases, with 11 bases separating them. In nucleotides, the CDR3 is TGTGCCAGCAGCCAAGCTGGTCTAGTGGAGACCCAGTACTTC. It encodes CASSQAGLVETQYF.

This clone was seen once. This chain connects TRBV25-1 to TRBJ2-7; D call uncertain. The CDR3 covers 11 residues. The V gene's germline CDR1 is MGHDK and CDR2 SYGVNS. Trimming cost V 2 bases and J 7 bases, with 6 bases left between them. This chain's CDR3 is CASSETTEQYF. CDR3 coding DNA: TGTGCCAGCAGTGAAACTACGGAGCAGTACTTC.